These 3 T cell receptor beta chains came from one sample sequenced in a study of CD8 T cells in Susac syndrome. With random hexamers, reverse transcription was performed on roughly 0.5 to 1 ug of RNA. MiXCR was run by TCRdb on the immunoSEQ multiplex PCR reads, yielding one entry per CDR3 protein. The sample contains approximately 210,000 distinct CDR3 sequences, around 96% of which appear only once. Sequenced: CD4+ T cells from PBMCs. These receptors all stem from a human donor with multiple sclerosis.

The gene calls are TRBV20-1 and TRBJ2-5; D ambiguous. The germline CDR1 and CDR2 sequences are DFQATT and SNEGSKA (reference sequence). V was pared by 2 bases and J by 3 bases, with 7 bases between. This CDR3 is built from 12 residues. The CDR3: CSARLNKETQYF. In nucleotides, the CDR3 is TGCAGTGCTAGATTGAACAAAGAGACCCAGTACTTC.

The rearrangement joins TRBV7-2 to TRBJ2-1, with 14 bases lining up with TRBD2. The CDR3 covers 13 residues. Germline CDR1 reads SGHTA; CDR2 reads FQGNSA. Unmatched junction bases numbered 2, after V lost 6 bases and J lost 10 bases. The CDR3 coding sequence is TGTGCCAGCAGGACTAGCGGGAGGGTCGAGCAGTTCTTC. It encodes CASRTSGRVEQFF.

The CDR3 coding sequence is TGTGCCAGCAGTTACTACGGGGGGAACTCTGGGGCCAACGTCCTGACTTTC. The encoded protein is CASSYYGGNSGANVLTF. The chain carries TRBV6-5 and TRBJ2-6; 7 bases line up with TRBD2. Germline-derived CDR1 and CDR2 are MNHEY and SVGAGI. The CDR3 extends over 17 amino acids. The trim removed 1 base at V and 0 bases at J, leaving 3 bases unmatched.